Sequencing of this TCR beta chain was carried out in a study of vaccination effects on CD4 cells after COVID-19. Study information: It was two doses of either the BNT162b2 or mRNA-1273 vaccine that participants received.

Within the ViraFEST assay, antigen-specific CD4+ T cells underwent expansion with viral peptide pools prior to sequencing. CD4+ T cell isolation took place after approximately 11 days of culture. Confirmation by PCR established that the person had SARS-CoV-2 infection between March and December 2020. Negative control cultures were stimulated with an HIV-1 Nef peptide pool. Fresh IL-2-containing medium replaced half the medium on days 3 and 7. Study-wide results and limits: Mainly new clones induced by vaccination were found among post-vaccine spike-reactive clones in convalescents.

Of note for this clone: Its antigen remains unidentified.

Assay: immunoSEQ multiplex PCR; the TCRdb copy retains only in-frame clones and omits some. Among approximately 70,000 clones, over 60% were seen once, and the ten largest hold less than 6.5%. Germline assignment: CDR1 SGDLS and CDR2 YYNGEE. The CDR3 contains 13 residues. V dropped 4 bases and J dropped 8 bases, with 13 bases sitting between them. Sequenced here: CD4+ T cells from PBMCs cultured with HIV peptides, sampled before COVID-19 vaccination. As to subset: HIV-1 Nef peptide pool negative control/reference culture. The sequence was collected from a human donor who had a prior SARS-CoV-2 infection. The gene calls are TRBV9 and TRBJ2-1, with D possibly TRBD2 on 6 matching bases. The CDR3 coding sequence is TGTGCCAGCAGCCACTCCGGAGGGGATGAGCAGTTCTTC. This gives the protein CASSHSGGDEQFF.